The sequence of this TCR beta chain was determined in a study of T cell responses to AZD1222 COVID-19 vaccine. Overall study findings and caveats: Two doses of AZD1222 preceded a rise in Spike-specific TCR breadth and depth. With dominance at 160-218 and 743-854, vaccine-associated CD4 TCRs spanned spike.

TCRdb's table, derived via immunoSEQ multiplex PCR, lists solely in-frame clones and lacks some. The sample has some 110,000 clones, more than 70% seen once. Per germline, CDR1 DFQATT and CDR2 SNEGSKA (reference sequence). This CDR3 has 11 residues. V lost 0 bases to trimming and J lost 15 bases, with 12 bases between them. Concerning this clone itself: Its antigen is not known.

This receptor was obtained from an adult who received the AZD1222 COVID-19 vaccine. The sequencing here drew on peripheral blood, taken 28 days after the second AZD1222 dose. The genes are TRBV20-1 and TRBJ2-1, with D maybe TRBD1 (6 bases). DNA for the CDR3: TGCAGTGCTAGAGAGAGGACAGAAGTGTTCTTC. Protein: CSARERTEVFF.